The 20 T cell receptor beta chains below come from one sample, sequenced in a study of T-cell memory formation after mild COVID-19. TCRdb fed the 5' RACE reads into MiXCR, producing one record per CDR3 protein. The sample includes about 350,000 distinct CDR3 sequences, about an eighth of them seen just once. Sequencing was carried out using PBMCs or a T cell subset sorted from them (not recorded which). These receptors all stem from a man aged 18 to 29 who had mild COVID-19 (a few samples of this study predate the infection). Cell type and time point are not known.

This clonotype was counted a few times. An end of the junction does not agree with germline; a read error may underlie this. The chain uses TRBV27 and TRBJ1-4; maybe TRBD1 (6 bases). Germline V lookup: CDR1 MNHEY, CDR2 SMNVEV (reference sequence). The CDR3 totals 11 residues. The CDR3 region is CASSPRRGRTF. In DNA form, the CDR3 reads TGTGCCAGCAGTCCCCGGAGGGGGAGGACGTTT.

The chain has TRBV6-2 or TRBV6-3 and TRBJ2-5; no clear D gene. The CDR3 totals 16 residues. Trimming pared 2 bases from V and 5 bases from J, leaving 18 bases between. CDR1 MNHEY and CDR2 SVGEGT come from the germline V gene. In DNA form, the CDR3 reads TGTGCCAGCAGTTACCCTTTCGGCCTCTTGGAGGAGACCCAGTACTTC. Its protein product is CASSYPFGLLEETQYF.

This clonotype was observed at least ten times. The chain recombines TRBV3-1 with TRBJ1-6; D may be TRBD1 (5 bases). V lost 6 bases and J 7 bases, leaving 16 bases between the germline ends. This CDR3 contains 15 residues. Per germline, CDR1 LGHDT and CDR2 YNNKEL (reference sequence). The DNA of the CDR3 is TGTGCCAGCAGTCCACCAGCGGGGACGAATTCACCCCTCCACTTT. This sequence encodes CASSPPAGTNSPLHF. The variable domain in full, with the rest retrieved from reference TRBV3-1 and TRBJ1-6, is DTAVSQTPKYLVTQMGNDKSIKCEQNLGHDTMYWYKQDSKKFLKIMFSYNNKELIINETVPNRFSPKSPDKAHLNLHINSLELGDSAVYFCASSPPAGTNSPLHFGNGTRLTVT.

This clonotype was found many times. The chain combines TRBV27 with TRBJ1-1, with D perhaps TRBD1 (6 bases). Germline V gene lookup returns CDR1 MNHEY and CDR2 SMNVEV (reference sequence). The CDR3 is made up of 14 amino acids. V gave up 1 base and J gave up 4 bases, with 10 bases separating them. Here the CDR3 reads CASSLLGGGTEAFF. The CDR3, as DNA: TGTGCCAGCAGTTTATTAGGGGGGGGCACTGAAGCTTTCTTT.

V is TRBV30 and J is TRBJ2-3, with D possibly matching TRBD1 (5 bases). There are 10 residues in the CDR3. Trimming removed 4 bases from V and 6 bases from J, with 5 bases in between. Germline loops: CDR1 GTSNPN, CDR2 SVGIG (reference sequence). CDR3 nucleotides: TGTGCCTGGACAGGGGATACGCAGTATTTT. This gives the protein CAWTGDTQYF. Together with reference TRBV30 and TRBJ2-3, the CDR3 gives the full variable domain: SQTIHQWPATLVQPVGSPLSLECTVEGTSNPNLYWYRQAAGRGLQLLFYSVGIGQISSEVPQNLSASRPQDRQFILSSKKLLLSDSGFYLCAWTGDTQYFGPGTRLTVL.

This clonotype was found a few times. The chain joins TRBV20-1 to TRBJ2-7; 10 bases align to TRBD2. CDR1 is DFQATT, CDR2 SNEGSKA, per germline (reference sequence). The CDR3 totals 16 residues. V was pared by 1 base and J by 0 bases, with 6 bases of the junction left unmatched. CDR3 DNA sequence: TGCAGTGCTAGAGGTCCTAGCGGGGGTAGCTCCTACGAGCAGTACTTC. It codes for CSARGPSGGSSYEQYF.

The chain joins TRBV4-1 to TRBJ2-1; 11 nucleotides align to TRBD2. The CDR3 runs to 16 residues. Germline V gene data show CDR1 as MGHRA and CDR2 as YSYEKL. After removal of 4 bases from V and 2 bases from J, the junction contained 4 bases not matched to a gene. CDR3 nucleotides: TGCGCCAGCAGCCTTCTAGCGGGGGGTACCTACAATGAGCAGTTCTTC. This gives the protein CASSLLAGGTYNEQFF.

The chain uses TRBV11-1 and TRBJ2-5; D uncertain. Trimming removed 1 base from V and 5 bases from J, with 8 bases in between. CDR1 is SGHAT, CDR2 FQDESV, per germline (reference sequence). CDR3 size: 13 residues. CDR3 bases: TGTGCCAGCAGCTTAGGGGATTGGGAGACCCAGTACTTC. Its protein is CASSLGDWETQYF.

The CDR3 coding sequence is TGTGCCAGCAGGCCGCCAGGGACAGGGGATGGCTACACCTTC. Protein: CASRPPGTGDGYTF. This sequence joins TRBV28 and TRBJ1-2; 10 bases are shared with TRBD1. CDR1 is MDHEN and CDR2 is SYDVKM in the germline V gene. With 6 bases clipped from V and 6 bases from J, the junction kept 7 bases outside the gene matches. The CDR3 has 14 amino acids.

This chain connects TRBV5-1 to TRBJ2-3; TRBD2 matches 12 bases. Trimming removed 4 bases from V and 4 bases from J; junction bases left unmatched: 7. This CDR3 comprises 16 residues. Germline lookup yields CDR1 SGHRS and CDR2 YFSETQ. The CDR3 loop is CASSPSGGALADTQYF. DNA of the CDR3: TGCGCCAGCAGCCCTAGCGGGGGGGCTTTAGCAGATACGCAGTATTTT.

This CDR3 is CASSRGQTSGANVLTF. The CDR3 bases are TGTGCCAGCAGTAGAGGACAAACCTCTGGGGCCAACGTCCTGACTTTC. The rearrangement uses TRBV7-6 and TRBJ2-6, with D perhaps TRBD1 (5 bases). The CDR3 has 16 residues. V lost 6 bases and J lost 0, with 12 bases in between. The germline V gene has CDR1 SGHVS and CDR2 FNYEAQ.

The J gene is TRBJ1-2, the V gene TRBV4-2; TRBD1 matches at 7 bases. CDR1 is LGHNA, CDR2 YNFKEQ, per germline. With V trimmed by 1 base and J by 4 bases, 6 bases remained unmatched. This CDR3 spans 15 amino acids. This chain's CDR3 is CASSQGRGLGYGYTF. Written as DNA, the CDR3 is TGTGCCAGCAGCCAAGGGAGGGGGCTAGGCTATGGCTACACCTTC.

This clonotype was counted a few times. The chain has TRBV12-3 or TRBV12-4 and TRBJ2-3; perhaps TRBD2 as D (6 bases). This CDR3 is 12 amino acids long. V shed 11 bases and J shed 2 bases, with 11 bases lying between them. CDR3 sequence (DNA): TGTGCCGCCACGGGGGACACAGATACGCAGTATTTT. Its protein product is CAATGDTDTQYF.

The V and J genes are TRBV5-1 and TRBJ2-2; no clear D gene. Germline V gene sequence: CDR1 SGHRS, CDR2 YFSETQ. The CDR3 runs to 14 residues. Trimming took 1 base from V and 5 from J, leaving 9 bases between them. CDR3 sequence: CASSLLSMTGELFF. The CDR3 DNA reads as TGCGCCAGCAGCTTGCTGTCTATGACCGGGGAGCTGTTTTTT. The complete variable domain, with remaining parts taken from reference TRBV5-1 and TRBJ2-2, reads KAGVTQTPRYLIKTRGQQVTLSCSPISGHRSVSWYQQTPGQGLQFLFEYFSETQRNKGNFPGRFSGRQFSNSRSEMNVSTLELGDSALYLCASSLLSMTGELFFGEGSRLTVL.

The CDR3 region is CASSWGTGPTEAFF. In DNA, the CDR3 is TGTGCCAGCAGCTGGGGGACAGGGCCCACTGAAGCTTTCTTT. The chain employs TRBV11-1 and TRBJ1-1, with 9 bases lining up with TRBD1. The CDR3 has 14 amino acids. In germline, CDR1 is SGHAT, CDR2 FQDESV (reference sequence). J gave up 4 bases and V 4 bases, and 4 bases lay outside the gene matches.

This clonotype was recorded a few times. The chain is built from TRBV28 and TRBJ1-5, with D possibly TRBD1 on 5 matching bases. The V gene's germline CDR1 is MDHEN and CDR2 SYDVKM. V lost 8 bases, J lost 3 bases, and 14 bases lay in between. CDR3 length: 14 residues. The CDR3 reads CASSSGALNQPQHF. CDR3 DNA sequence: TGTGCCAGCTCATCCGGGGCCCTCAATCAGCCCCAGCATTTT.

The chain carries TRBV4-3 and TRBJ2-5; D is undetermined. The V end lost 0 bases, the J end lost 1 base, and 9 bases lay between the germline ends. CDR1 is LGHNA and CDR2 is YSLEER in the germline V gene. This CDR3 comprises 15 residues. This chain's CDR3 is CASSQDPLGQETQYF. Written as DNA, the CDR3 is TGCGCCAGCAGCCAAGATCCCTTGGGCCAAGAGACCCAGTACTTC.

V and J are TRBV4-1 and TRBJ1-4; maybe TRBD1 (5 bases). Trimming shortened V by 4 bases and J by 10 bases, and 16 bases separated the two germline ends. CDR1 is MGHRA and CDR2 is YSYEKL in the germline V gene. The CDR3 has 14 amino acids. CDR3 DNA: TGCGCCAGCAGCCCCCGGGGGGGGGATCGAAAACTGTTTTTT. It codes for CASSPRGGDRKLFF.

The rearrangement uses TRBV6-5 and TRBJ2-3; TRBD1 aligns across 7 bases. Unmatched junction bases numbered 4, after V lost 0 bases and J lost 4 bases. There are 15 residues in the CDR3. CDR1 MNHEY and CDR2 SVGAGI come from the germline V gene. CDR3 in amino acids: CASSYSLQGSDTQYF. CDR3 DNA: TGTGCCAGCAGTTACTCGTTACAGGGGTCAGATACGCAGTATTTT.

The rearrangement joins TRBV18 to TRBJ2-2, with D maybe TRBD1 (6 bases). The germline V gene has CDR1 KGHSH and CDR2 LQKENI. V lost 3 bases and J lost 2, with 13 bases in between. The CDR3 contains 16 residues. CDR3 sequence: CASSPQGTINTGELFF. The CDR3 bases are TGTGCCAGCTCACCTCAGGGGACCATTAACACCGGGGAGCTGTTTTTT.